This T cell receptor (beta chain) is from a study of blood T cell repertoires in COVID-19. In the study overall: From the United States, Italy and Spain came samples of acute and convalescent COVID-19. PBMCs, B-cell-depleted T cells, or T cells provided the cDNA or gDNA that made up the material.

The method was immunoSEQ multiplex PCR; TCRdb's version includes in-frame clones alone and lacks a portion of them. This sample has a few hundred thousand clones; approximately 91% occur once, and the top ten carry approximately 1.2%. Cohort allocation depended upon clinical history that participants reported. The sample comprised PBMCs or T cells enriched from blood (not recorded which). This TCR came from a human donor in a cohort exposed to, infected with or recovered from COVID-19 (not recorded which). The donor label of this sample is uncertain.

Written as DNA, the CDR3 is TGTGCCAGCAGCCAAGAGAGTCGTCTAGCGGGGGGTCCAGAGACCCAGTACTTC. It specifies CASSQESRLAGGPETQYF. The genes are TRBV3-1 (or the pseudogene TRBV3-2) and TRBJ2-5; TRBD2 matches 11 bases. Germline V gene data show CDR1 as LGHDT and CDR2 as YNNKEL (reference sequence). The CDR3 extends over 18 amino acids. V was pared by 0 bases and J by 4 bases, with 10 bases of the junction left unmatched.